This TCR beta chain was documented in a study of blood T cell repertoires in COVID-19. Background on the study: T cells, B-cell-depleted T cells, or PBMCs supplied cDNA or gDNA.

The CDR3 loop spans 14 amino acids. Trimming took 4 bases from V and 7 from J, leaving 16 bases between them. Germline V CDR1 and CDR2: MNHEY, SVGAGI. The data were produced by immunoSEQ multiplex PCR, yet TCRdb's version contains in-frame clones alone and is incomplete. The repertoire consists of 100,000 to 150,000 clones, with about 87% occurring once and the leading ten covering about a tenth. The gene calls are TRBV6-5 and TRBJ2-5; D unclear. The sequence was obtained from a man in his forties or fifties with acute or convalescent COVID-19. The sample consisted of peripheral blood. DNA for the CDR3: TGTGCCAGCAGTTCCCCGACACGTTCCCGGACCCAGTACTTC. It specifies CASSSPTRSRTQYF.